The clone carrying this TCR beta chain was seen a few times. Its target is not known. Sequence data for DNA of cultured CD4+ T cells were generated by the Oncomine TCR Beta short-read assay. It was from cultured CD4+ T cells that genomic DNA was extracted. MiXCR was run by TCRdb on the PCR reads, yielding one entry per CDR3 protein. The table has 9,500 to 14,000 distinct CDR3 sequences, approximately 30% seen once. The CDR3 is 14 residues long. Trimming pared 5 bases from V and 3 bases from J, leaving 17 bases between. Per the germline V gene, CDR1 is DFQATT and CDR2 is SNEGSKA (reference sequence). This record belongs to a study of vaccination and CD4 T cells after COVID-19. Study information: Spike peptides, overlapping and drawn from SARS-CoV-2, HCoV-NL63, HCoV-OC43 and HCoV-229E, were used to stimulate cells.

The treatment was: approximately 9-day PBMC culture with coronavirus spike peptide pools or control peptides (ViraFEST assay). CD4+ T cells that came from the unexposed donor were collected before the COVID-19 pandemic (2011-2018). Following expansion of antigen-specific T cells with peptide pools, ViraFEST then sequenced TCRs. A half-volume replacement of the medium with fresh IL-2 medium was performed on days 3 and 7. The V call is TRBV20-1, the J call TRBJ2-7; D is possibly TRBD1 or TRBD2 (6 bases each). The source of this sequence is a human donor in good health. Sequencing used CD4+ T cells from blood, cultured in vitro. This chain's CDR3 is CSAPGAGDFYEQYF. CDR3 nucleotide sequence: TGCAGTGCTCCAGGGGCAGGGGACTTCTACGAGCAGTACTTC.